Below are 23 T cell receptor beta chains sequenced from a single sample in a study of blood T cell repertoires in COVID-19. The table came from immunoSEQ multiplex PCR; TCRdb's copy has only in-frame clones and leaves some out. The sample holds hundreds of thousands of clones, 70% to 90% seen once. Sample: PBMCs or T cells enriched from blood (not recorded which). These receptors were obtained from a woman in her twenties or thirties who had recovered from COVID-19.

The chain uses TRBV18 and TRBJ1-1; TRBD1 aligns across 7 bases. The V gene's germline CDR1 is KGHSH and CDR2 LQKENI. V dropped 5 bases and J dropped 6; count of bases not matched to a gene: 15. This CDR3 region has 16 residues. The CDR3 DNA sequence: TGTGCCAGCTCAACTACTCTAGACAGGGTCGGGGCTGAAGCTTTCTTT. Translated, it gives CASSTTLDRVGAEAFF. Full variable domain (missing parts from reference TRBV18 and TRBJ1-1): NAGVMQNPRHLVRRRGQEARLRCSPMKGHSHVYWYRQLPEEGLKFMVYLQKENIIDESGMPKERFSAEFPKEGPSILRIQQVVRGDSAAYFCASSTTLDRVGAEAFFGQGTRLTVV.

This chain connects TRBV29-1 to TRBJ2-7, with 9 bases that match TRBD1. This CDR3 comprises 14 residues. Germline CDR1 and CDR2: SQVTM and ANQGSEA. The CDR3 sequence: CSPRGDRAFYEQYF. The CDR3 DNA follows: TGCAGTCCGAGGGGGGACAGGGCATTCTACGAGCAGTACTTC.

The chain employs TRBV4-1 and TRBJ2-1, with TRBD1 matching 8 bases. Germline V gene lookup returns CDR1 MGHRA and CDR2 YSYEKL. The CDR3 loop spans 16 amino acids. V lost 4 bases, J lost 3 bases, and 8 bases stayed unmatched. The CDR3 here is CASSPRGQANYNEQFF. CDR3 sequence (DNA): TGCGCCAGCAGCCCCAGGGGACAGGCCAACTACAATGAGCAGTTCTTC.

The chain couples TRBV6-5 to TRBJ1-5; D might be TRBD1 (6 bases). Germline V gene sequence: CDR1 MNHEY, CDR2 SVGAGI. V lost 2 bases, J lost 7 bases, and 15 bases lay in between. The CDR3 length is 15 residues. The CDR3 nucleotides are TGTGCCAGCAGTTACATACCAGGGGTCGGGCAGCCCCAGCATTTT. Its protein is CASSYIPGVGQPQHF.

This chain links TRBV28 with TRBJ1-1; D is uncertain. CDR1 and CDR2 from the germline V gene are MDHEN and SYDVKM. The CDR3 has 16 amino acids. The V end was cut by 1 base, the J end by 0 bases, with 12 bases between. The CDR3 region is CASSLSTGNMNTEAFF. The CDR3 region has the DNA TGTGCCAGCAGTTTATCGACCGGGAACATGAACACTGAAGCTTTCTTT.

As to this clone: The junction and the germline gene differ at one end; a read error may be behind it. V gene TRBV11-2 combines with J gene TRBJ2-2, with D possibly TRBD1 on 5 matching bases. Germline lookup yields CDR1 SGHAT and CDR2 FQNNGV. CDR3 length equals 14 residues. DNA for the CDR3: TGTGCCAGCAGCTTAGCAGGGCTCACCGAGGAGCTGTTTTTT. It specifies CASSLAGLTEELFF.

J is TRBJ1-2 and V is TRBV28; no definite D call. Germline lookup yields CDR1 MDHEN and CDR2 SYDVKM. This CDR3 is 14 amino acids long. V lost 2 bases and J lost 5, with 12 bases in between. As DNA, the CDR3 is TGTGCCAGCAGTTTACCGTCCGGGAAGTATGGCTACACCTTC. It codes for CASSLPSGKYGYTF.

This chain joins TRBV12-3 or TRBV12-4 and TRBJ1-5, with TRBD1 as a possible D gene (5 bases). CDR3 size: 12 residues. The V end lost 3 bases, the J end lost 9 bases, and 9 bases lay between the germline ends. CDR3 coding DNA: TGTGCCAGCAGTTTTCCAGGGCGGCCCCAGCATTTT. This sequence encodes CASSFPGRPQHF.

The V gene is TRBV2, the J gene TRBJ1-2; D is unclear. The CDR3 covers 13 residues. Looked up from germline, CDR1 is SNHLY and CDR2 is FYNNEI. Trimming pared 3 bases from V and 2 bases from J, leaving 7 bases between. The CDR3 here is CASSDRVNYGYTF. The CDR3 DNA reads TGTGCCAGCAGTGATCGGGTAAACTATGGCTACACCTTC.

This clone showed up just once. The chain couples TRBV7-2 to TRBJ2-5, with 8 positions matching TRBD2. The CDR3 contains 16 residues. The V and J ends lost 5 bases and 1 base, in that order; junction bases with no gene match: 9. Germline CDR1 reads SGHTA; CDR2 reads FQGNSA. The CDR3 DNA is TGTGCCAGCAGCCGCATCGGGACTAGTGGCCAAGAGACCCAGTACTTC. Its protein product is CASSRIGTSGQETQYF.

The chain carries TRBV27 and TRBJ2-5, with 11 bases that match TRBD1. Trimming cost V 6 bases and J 3 bases; bases outside gene matches: 6. Germline V gives CDR1 MNHEY, CDR2 SMNVEV (reference sequence). CDR3 length: 15 amino acids. The CDR3 bases are TGTGCCAGCAGAACCCCGGGACAGGGGGAAGAGACCCAGTACTTC. It codes for CASRTPGQGEETQYF.

The rearrangement uses TRBV9 and TRBJ1-2, with TRBD1 matching 9 bases. The ends lost 4 bases at V and 8 bases at J; junction bases unmatched: 12. Germline V gene lookup returns CDR1 SGDLS and CDR2 YYNGEE. This CDR3 is 15 amino acids long. The CDR3 loop is CASSPLSGQGGGYTF. For the CDR3, the DNA is TGTGCCAGCAGCCCTCTTTCGGGACAGGGCGGCGGCTACACCTTC.

In its sample, this clone was seen once. The V gene is TRBV7-2, the J gene TRBJ1-1; a weak D match, TRBD1 (6 bases). Trimming shortened V by 5 bases and J by 1 base, and 14 bases separated the two germline ends. Germline loops: CDR1 SGHTA, CDR2 FQGNSA. The CDR3 covers 15 residues. The CDR3 nucleotides read TGTGCCAGCAGCCAGGGGAGGGCCAAGAACACTGAAGCTTTCTTT. Its protein product is CASSQGRAKNTEAFF. Complete variable domain (other parts from reference TRBV7-2 and TRBJ1-1): GAGVSQSPSNKVTEKGKDVELRCDPISGHTALYWYRQSLGQGLEFLIYFQGNSAPDKSGLPSDRFSAERTGGSVSTLTIQRTQQEDSAVYLCASSQGRAKNTEAFFGQGTRLTVV.

The chain carries TRBV3-1 (or the pseudogene TRBV3-2) and TRBJ1-6; D remains ambiguous. Germline CDR1 and CDR2: LGHDT and YNNKEL (reference sequence). Between the trimmed V and J ends, which lost 0 bases and 9 bases, there was a span of 6 bases. The CDR3 has 13 residues. The CDR3 loop reads CASSQEGVSPLHF. The CDR3 DNA reads TGTGCCAGCAGCCAAGAGGGAGTTTCACCCCTCCACTTT.

The rearrangement uses TRBV24-1 and TRBJ1-1; 7 bases are shared with TRBD1. V was clipped by 9 bases and J by 3 bases; unmatched bases: 3. This CDR3 is 12 amino acids long. CDR1 is KGHDR and CDR2 is SFDVKD in the germline V gene. The CDR3 spells CATQGGYTEAFF. In nucleotides, the CDR3 is TGTGCCACCCAGGGGGGATACACTGAAGCTTTCTTT.

The V gene is TRBV11-2, the J gene TRBJ2-3; D is ambiguous. Germline CDR1 reads SGHAT; CDR2 reads FQNNGV. The CDR3 has 14 residues. Trimming took off 5 bases at V and 2 bases at J, with 11 bases between the two ends. This CDR3 is CASSPIQITDTQYF. CDR3 in DNA: TGTGCCAGCAGCCCTATACAGATCACAGATACGCAGTATTTT.

The V gene is TRBV7-8, the J gene TRBJ2-7; D is unclear. With 2 bases removed from V and 3 bases from J, the gap between germline ends came to 8 bases. Germline lookup yields CDR1 SGHVS and CDR2 FQNEAQ. The CDR3 contains 13 residues. The CDR3 protein is CASSLTSNYEQYF. The CDR3 DNA reads TGTGCCAGCAGCTTAACTTCCAACTACGAGCAGTACTTC.

The chain uses TRBV3-1 (or the pseudogene TRBV3-2) and TRBJ2-1; 7 positions match TRBD1. The CDR3 consists of 15 residues. Germline-derived CDR1 and CDR2 are LGHDT and YNNKEL (reference sequence). The V and J ends lost 0 bases and 4 bases, in that order; junction bases with no gene match: 3. CDR3 sequence (DNA): TGTGCCAGCAGCCAAGAGGGACAGCTTTACAATGAGCAGTTCTTC. It translates to CASSQEGQLYNEQFF.

The rearrangement links TRBV7-9 to TRBJ1-5; the D gene is possibly TRBD1 (5 bases). V was pared by 2 bases and J by 6 bases, with 8 bases between. The CDR3 is 13 amino acids. In germline, CDR1 is SEHNR, CDR2 FQNEAQ (reference sequence). The CDR3 DNA reads as TGTGCCAGCAGCTTACAGGGAAGTCAGCCCCAGCATTTT. Protein sequence: CASSLQGSQPQHF.

This clone was seen once. The rearrangement joins TRBV6-5 to TRBJ1-3; D may be TRBD1 (5 bases). Trimming left V 10 bases short and J 4 bases short, with 17 bases between. CDR3 length equals 14 residues. In germline, CDR1 is MNHEY, CDR2 SVGAGI. The CDR3 DNA follows: TGTGCCACCGGCCGGACACCCTCCGGAAACACCATATATTTT. Translation gives CATGRTPSGNTIYF.

The chain carries TRBV2 and TRBJ2-7; TRBD2 aligns across 12 bases. V gave up 7 bases and J gave up 3 bases; unmatched junction bases: 4. CDR3 length equals 14 residues. Germline CDR1 reads SNHLY; CDR2 reads FYNNEI. The CDR3 loop reads CASMGLAGFYEQYF. In DNA, the CDR3 is TGTGCCAGCATGGGACTAGCGGGTTTCTACGAGCAGTACTTC. Drawing the rest from reference TRBV2 and TRBJ2-7, the complete variable domain is EPEVTQTPSHQVTQMGQEVILRCVPISNHLYFYWYRQILGQKVEFLVSFYNNEISEKSEIFDDQFSVERPDGSNFTLKIRSTKLEDSAMYFCASMGLAGFYEQYFGPGTRLTVT.

V gene TRBV30 combines with J gene TRBJ1-6; D call uncertain. The germline V gene has CDR1 GTSNPN and CDR2 SVGIG (reference sequence). This CDR3 spans 12 amino acids. V was pared by 4 bases and J by 9 bases, with 10 bases between. The DNA for the CDR3 is TGTGCCTGGAAGTACGGTTCTTCACCCCTCCACTTT. As protein: CAWKYGSSPLHF.

V and J are TRBV6-2 or TRBV6-3 and TRBJ2-4, with 9 bases fitting TRBD1. V was pared by 2 bases and J by 1 base, with 3 bases of the junction left unmatched. Germline V gene sequence: CDR1 MNHEY, CDR2 SVGEGT. The CDR3 contains 16 residues. CDR3 region: CASSYRTGAAKNIQYF. The CDR3 DNA reads as TGTGCCAGCAGTTACCGGACAGGGGCGGCCAAAAACATTCAGTACTTC.